This TCR beta chain was documented in a study of CD4+ T cells in melanoma. Points from the study as a whole: Diverse differentiation states were reported for melanoma neoantigen-specific CD4+ T cells. CD8+ T cell, macrophage and B cell function reportedly correlated with neoantigen-specific CD4+ T cells.

As for this clone: The antigen is undetermined.

Some clones are missing from TCRdb's copy, which holds only in-frame ones; the method was immunoSEQ multiplex PCR. Among 140,000 or so clones listed, 85% to 95% were seen once. The CDR3 extends over 15 amino acids. Germline CDR1 SGHTA, CDR2 FQGNSA. Trimming removed 0 bases from V and 7 bases from J, with 13 bases in between. The receptor comes from a human donor with melanoma. This chain uses TRBV7-2 with TRBJ1-5; no clear D. CDR3 sequence reads: CASSLASGIEQPQHF. The CDR3 nucleotides are TGTGCCAGCAGCTTAGCGTCGGGGATAGAGCAGCCCCAGCATTTT.